This paragraph covers one T cell receptor beta chain sequence. The data are from a study of PD-L1 blockade in urothelial cancer. Looking at the study overall: Atezolizumab therapy began for patients in 2014, dosed at 1,200 mg intravenously every 3 weeks.

Assay used: immunoSEQ multiplex PCR; TCRdb lists only in-frame clones, some missing. The sample shows about 88,000 clones, 90% to 95% of them seen only once. CDR3 length: 15 residues. Trimming cost V 5 bases and J 4 bases; bases outside gene matches: 6. The V gene's germline CDR1 is SGHNT and CDR2 YYREEE (reference sequence). The chain is built from TRBV5-4 and TRBJ2-3; 11 bases map to TRBD1. Sample: PBMCs, taken around atezolizumab (anti-PD-L1) treatment. The source of this sequence is a man between 60 and 70 years old with urothelial cancer. CDR3 sequence: CASRRTGGAADTQYF. The CDR3 nucleotides read TGTGCCAGCAGAAGGACAGGGGGCGCCGCAGATACGCAGTATTTT.